The rows below give T cell receptor beta chains drawn from one sample of a study of blood T cells in healthy people across ages. TCRdb used MiXCR to reprocess the 5' RACE reads, holding one entry per CDR3 protein. The sample carries about 1.1 million distinct CDR3 sequences, roughly two fifths recorded once. The specimen was blood. These receptor sequences come from a man aged 18-30 years in good health. Both conserved end residues are part of each CDR3. D genes are given only for firm matches. Size tells how often a clone was seen (once, few, many) or the class of an expanded clone, and some rows leave it out.

>TRBV7-2|TRBJ2-1|TRBD2|few
CASSINLLAGGLNEQFF
TGTGCCAGCAGCATCAACCTACTAGCGGGGGGACTCAATGAGCAGTTCTTC
>TRBV7-6|TRBJ2-3|NA|NA
CASSLEKGSTDTQYF
TGTGCCAGCAGCTTAGAGAAGGGAAGCACAGATACGCAGTATTTT
>TRBV3-1|TRBJ2-7|TRBD1|NA
CASRQGQGSYNEQYF
TGTGCCAGCAGACAAGGACAGGGCTCCTACAATGAGCAGTACTTC
>TRBV12-3/TRBV12-4|TRBJ1-4|TRBD1|once
CASTRQGEKLFF
TGTGCCAGCACCCGACAGGGTGAAAAACTGTTTTTT
>TRBV7-2|TRBJ2-1|NA|few
CASSLSSGWNNEQFF
TGTGCCAGCAGCTTATCTTCAGGGTGGAACAATGAGCAGTTCTTC
>TRBV6-2/TRBV6-3|TRBJ2-1|NA|few
CASTKQEAYNEQFF
TGTGCCAGCACAAAACAGGAGGCCTACAATGAGCAGTTCTTC
>TRBV7-9|TRBJ2-5|NA|NA
CASSFAGQQETQYF
TGTGCCAGCAGCTTTGCGGGCCAGCAAGAGACCCAGTACTTC
>TRBV5-1|TRBJ1-5|NA|NA
CASSSLGDGSGNQPQHF
TGCGCCAGCAGCTCCTTAGGGGACGGGTCAGGCAATCAGCCCCAGCATTTT
>TRBV27|TRBJ1-1|NA|NA
CASSLARGQTEAFF
TGTGCCAGCAGTTTGGCCCGGGGGCAAACTGAAGCTTTCTTT
>TRBV15|TRBJ1-2|NA|NA
CATTFGGDYGYTF
TGTGCCACCACCTTCGGGGGAGACTATGGCTACACCTTC
>TRBV7-9|TRBJ1-4|NA|few
CASSSSTEAGGEKLFF
TGTGCCAGCAGCTCGTCGACGGAGGCGGGTGGTGAAAAACTGTTTTTT
>TRBV28|TRBJ1-1|TRBD1|NA
CASSLVFGTGGVGTEAFF
TGTGCCAGCAGTTTGGTGTTTGGGACAGGGGGCGTGGGTACTGAAGCTTTCTTT
>TRBV14|TRBJ1-1|TRBD1|NA
CASSQEPAGGTEAFF
TGTGCCAGCAGCCAAGAGCCGGCAGGGGGGACTGAAGCTTTCTTT
>TRBV29-1|TRBJ2-7|NA|NA
CSVEGGLLLLYNEQYF
TGCAGCGTTGAAGGGGGACTCCTTTTACTATACAATGAGCAGTACTTC
>TRBV11-2|TRBJ1-1|TRBD1|few
CASSLMRQGVGNTEAFF
TGTGCCAGCAGCTTGATGCGGCAGGGGGTTGGGAACACTGAAGCTTTCTTT
>TRBV27|TRBJ2-2|TRBD1|NA
CASSFWGTGDPNTGELFF
TGTGCCAGCAGTTTTTGGGGGACAGGGGATCCGAACACCGGGGAGCTGTTTTTT
>TRBV6-6|TRBJ2-7|NA|NA
CASRGGVHYEQYF
TGTGCCAGCAGAGGGGGGGTGCACTACGAGCAGTACTTC
>TRBV4-1|TRBJ2-5|NA|NA
CASSQDRIAPSQETQYF
TGCGCCAGCAGCCAAGATCGGATAGCCCCCAGCCAAGAGACCCAGTACTTC
>TRBV11-2|TRBJ2-3|TRBD2|NA
CASSLSRTSGGRTDAQYF
TGTGCCAGCAGCTTATCCCGGACTAGCGGGGGCCGCACAGATGCGCAGTATTTT
>TRBV7-9|TRBJ2-1|TRBD2|NA
CANSLREEYNEQFF
TGTGCCAACAGCTTGCGGGAGGAGTACAATGAGCAGTTCTTC
>TRBV7-8|TRBJ2-7|NA|NA
CASSLERTAYYEQYF
TGTGCCAGCAGCTTAGAACGGACAGCCTACTACGAGCAGTACTTC
>TRBV2|TRBJ1-6|TRBD1|NA
CASSQDRVGSPLHF
TGTGCCAGCAGCCAGGACAGGGTTGGTTCACCCCTCCACTTT
>TRBV7-9|TRBJ2-3|NA|NA
CASSMEGATRTDTQYF
TGTGCCAGCAGCATGGAAGGGGCCACTCGTACAGATACGCAGTATTTT
>TRBV6-2/TRBV6-3|TRBJ2-7|TRBD2|few
CASRHGLAASYEQYF
TGTGCCAGCAGACACGGACTAGCGGCGTCCTACGAGCAGTACTTC
>TRBV12-3/TRBV12-4|TRBJ2-5|NA|once
CTSSPVPQETQYF
TGTACCAGTTCACCCGTCCCCCAGGAGACCCAGTACTTC
>TRBV4-3|TRBJ1-5|NA|few
CASSQDSAKNQPQHF
TGCGCCAGCAGCCAAGATTCGGCCAAAAATCAGCCCCAGCATTTT
>TRBV7-9|TRBJ1-2|NA|NA
CTSSYIGNYGYTF
TGTACCAGCAGCTACATTGGAAACTATGGCTACACCTTC
>TRBV5-1|TRBJ2-3|NA|NA
CASSNAGPITDTQYF
TGCGCCAGCAGCAACGCCGGGCCAATCACAGATACGCAGTATTTT
>TRBV6-6|TRBJ1-4|TRBD1|few
CASSYRRQGANEKLFF
TGTGCCAGCAGTTATAGAAGACAGGGCGCTAATGAAAAACTGTTTTTT
>TRBV12-3/TRBV12-4|TRBJ2-3|TRBD1|NA
CASTQGADTQYF
TGTGCCAGCACCCAGGGGGCAGATACGCAGTATTTT
>TRBV10-3|TRBJ2-1|TRBD1|NA
CAISESGQTGGIEQFF
TGTGCCATCAGTGAGTCCGGCCAGACAGGGGGTATTGAGCAGTTCTTC
>TRBV7-2|TRBJ1-2|NA|NA
CVSSLSDWGYTF
TGTGTCAGCAGCTTGTCCGATTGGGGCTACACCTTC
>TRBV4-2|TRBJ1-2|TRBD1|few
CASSKDRDDYGYTF
TGTGCCAGCAGCAAGGACAGGGACGACTATGGCTACACCTTC
>TRBV20-1|TRBJ2-3|TRBD2|few
CSARADSGEPTDTQYF
TGCAGTGCTAGGGCAGATAGCGGGGAACCCACAGATACGCAGTATTTT
>TRBV9|TRBJ1-2|NA|once
CASSVGQGRGPEYGYTF
TGTGCCAGCAGCGTAGGGCAGGGTCGGGGGCCAGAATATGGCTACACCTTC
>TRBV30|TRBJ1-1|NA|NA
CAGSVGTEAFF
TGTGCCGGGAGTGTCGGGACTGAAGCTTTCTTT
>TRBV3-1|TRBJ1-1|NA|NA
CASSQDLLLGNTEAFF
TGTGCCAGCAGCCAAGACCTACTTTTAGGGAACACTGAAGCTTTCTTT
>TRBV14|TRBJ2-1|TRBD2|few
CASSHPGLAVYNEQFF
TGTGCCAGCAGCCATCCGGGACTAGCGGTCTACAATGAGCAGTTCTTC
>TRBV6-5|TRBJ2-5|NA|few
CASSPEAGQETQYF
TGTGCCAGCAGCCCCGAGGCAGGTCAAGAGACCCAGTACTTC
>TRBV6-6|TRBJ2-7|NA|NA
CASSLSTGTDSSYEQYF
TGTGCCAGCAGTCTCTCCACCGGGACGGATAGCTCCTACGAGCAGTACTTC
>TRBV5-1|TRBJ2-5|NA|few
CASSADSAETQYF
TGCGCCAGCAGCGCAGACTCGGCAGAGACCCAGTACTTC
>TRBV6-4|TRBJ2-1|TRBD2|few
CASSVRLAGSNEQFF
TGTGCCAGCAGTGTAAGGCTAGCGGGGAGCAATGAGCAGTTCTTC
>TRBV6-6|TRBJ2-5|TRBD1|NA
CASTPGQGRVKTQYF
TGTGCCAGCACCCCGGGACAGGGTAGGGTGAAGACCCAGTACTTC
>TRBV4-1|TRBJ2-6|NA|NA
CASSRPTGASGANVLTF
TGCGCCAGCAGCCGACCTACAGGAGCCTCTGGGGCCAACGTCCTGACTTTC
>TRBV4-2|TRBJ2-7|NA|NA
CVSSPESHLYEQYF
TGTGTCAGCAGCCCCGAAAGTCACCTCTACGAGCAGTACTTC